These 10 T cell receptor beta chains came from one sample sequenced in a study of T-cell reconstitution after alpha-beta-depleted transplantation in children. Unique molecular identifiers featured in how the TCRbeta library was prepared. TCRdb passed the PCR reads through MiXCR, listing each CDR3 protein once. The sample contains about a million distinct CDR3 sequences, about 29% of which appear only once. Source: PBMCs, mostly from graft donor cells, taken 360 days after TCRalphabeta/CD19-depleted stem cell transplant. These receptors originate from a boy under three years old who had a stem cell transplant for SCID, so the T cells may come from the graft donor.

The rearrangement uses TRBV20-1 and TRBJ2-1; D call uncertain. V was cut by 1 base and J by 6 bases, with 7 bases left in between. The V gene's germline CDR1 is DFQATT and CDR2 SNEGSKA (reference sequence). The CDR3 contains 12 residues. The CDR3 DNA sequence: TGCAGTGCTAGAGGAGAAAGCAATGAGCAGTTCTTC. Translating gives CSARGESNEQFF.

The chain carries TRBV5-1 and TRBJ2-7; TRBD1 might be the D (6 bases). The CDR3 extends over 15 amino acids. CDR1 SGHRS and CDR2 YFSETQ come from the germline V gene. Deletions cut 3 bases from V and 2 bases from J, with 15 bases between. The CDR3 reads CASSYATGTPYEQYF. CDR3 sequence (DNA): TGCGCCAGCAGCTACGCAACAGGGACCCCCTACGAGCAGTACTTC. The full variable domain, rest sourced from reference TRBV5-1 and TRBJ2-7, is KAGVTQTPRYLIKTRGQQVTLSCSPISGHRSVSWYQQTPGQGLQFLFEYFSETQRNKGNFPGRFSGRQFSNSRSEMNVSTLELGDSALYLCASSYATGTPYEQYFGPGTRLTVT.

The chain recombines TRBV6-1 with TRBJ1-5, with D perhaps TRBD1 (5 bases). The CDR3 totals 15 residues. V dropped 2 bases and J dropped 7 bases, with 15 bases sitting between them. Germline V gives CDR1 MNHNS, CDR2 SASEGT. The CDR3: CASSENGAIGQPQHF. CDR3 coding DNA: TGTGCCAGCAGTGAAAATGGGGCGATAGGACAGCCCCAGCATTTT.

V gene TRBV20-1 combines with J gene TRBJ2-3, with 8 bases that match TRBD2. Germline V gene lookup returns CDR1 DFQATT and CDR2 SNEGSKA (reference sequence). V was clipped by 0 bases and J by 4 bases; unmatched bases: 6. The CDR3 sequence is 15 residues long. Written as DNA, the CDR3 is TGCAGTGCTAGAGATCGTAGCGGGGTTTCAGATACGCAGTATTTT. It specifies CSARDRSGVSDTQYF.

The chain has TRBV12-3 or TRBV12-4 and TRBJ2-5; 8 bases align to TRBD1. V dropped 5 bases and J dropped 2; count of bases not matched to a gene: 10. The length of the CDR3 is 16 residues. CDR3 protein: CASSDRQGLLQETQYF. The DNA of the CDR3 is TGTGCCAGCAGTGATCGACAGGGGCTTCTTCAAGAGACCCAGTACTTC.

The chain recombines TRBV20-1 with TRBJ2-1; 7 bases line up with TRBD1. The germline gives CDR1 DFQATT, CDR2 SNEGSKA (reference sequence). Trimming at V came to 6 bases and at J to 9 bases, leaving 20 bases not matched to a gene. The CDR3 extends over 16 amino acids. CDR3 region: CSATGRGDRVIGEQFF. The DNA for the CDR3 is TGCAGTGCAACCGGGCGTGGAGACAGGGTGATAGGTGAGCAGTTCTTC.

This chain connects TRBV18 to TRBJ1-2; 8 bases map to TRBD1. The CDR3 covers 14 residues. The V segment lost 4 bases and the J segment 4 bases; nucleotides outside the gene matches: 5. Germline V gene lookup returns CDR1 KGHSH and CDR2 LQKENI. The CDR3 is CASSLGQDVYGYTF. The CDR3 DNA reads as TGTGCCAGCTCACTGGGACAGGACGTCTATGGCTACACCTTC.

The CDR3 loop reads CASSEMWGGTDTQYF. CDR3 bases: TGTGCCAGCAGTGAAATGTGGGGGGGCACAGATACGCAGTATTTT. The gene calls are TRBV6-1 and TRBJ2-3; tentatively, D is TRBD2 (6 bases). There are 15 residues in the CDR3. CDR1 and CDR2 (germline): MNHNS, SASEGT. V was trimmed by 2 bases and J by 1 base, leaving 10 bases between them.

The chain couples TRBV9 to TRBJ2-1; D possibly uses TRBD1 or TRBD2 (6 bases each). The CDR3 length is 15 residues. Germline values: CDR1 SGDLS, CDR2 YYNGEE. Between the trimmed V and J ends, which lost 4 bases and 4 bases, there was a span of 15 bases. CDR3 protein: CASSKWGADYNEQFF. Written as DNA, the CDR3 is TGTGCCAGCAGCAAGTGGGGGGCGGATTACAATGAGCAGTTCTTC.

This clonotype was counted only a few times. This rearrangement joins TRBV3-1 to TRBJ2-7, with 7 nucleotides matching TRBD1. The junction had 4 bases not matched to a gene; V was cut back by 7 bases and J by 7 bases. CDR3 length equals 11 residues. Per the germline V gene, CDR1 is LGHDT and CDR2 is YNNKEL (reference sequence). CDR3 in DNA: TGTGCCAGCAAACAGGGGCGGGAGCAGTACTTC. Its translation is CASKQGREQYF.